This is a list of T cell receptor beta chains from one sample in a study of read filtering for tumor transcriptome and immune sequencing. MiXCR, run by TCRdb on the reads, gives a single entry per CDR3 protein. The table lists tens of thousands of distinct CDR3 sequences, 20% to 25% of them singletons. Sequencing was performed on a population of CD138-negative cells sorted from bone marrow. These receptors all come from a donor at least 40 years old with multiple myeloma. The conserved cysteine and the conserved F or W are not part of the CDR3 here.

V gene: TRBV30; CDR3 protein: AWRVAGPGYT
V gene: TRBV4-1; CDR3 protein: ASSQHTGQGKGLWNPPQH
V gene: TRBV19; CDR3 protein: ASSIGGGGTEAF
V gene: TRBV7-9; CDR3 protein: ASSPRTGTTEAF
V gene: TRBV4-1; CDR3 protein: ASSRGTRPDTQY
V gene: TRBV7-3; CDR3 protein: ASSLTQTGNTEAF
V gene: TRBV7-6; CDR3 protein: ASSFYQGSGELF
V gene: TRBV14; CDR3 protein: ASSQDGALATQETQY
V gene: TRBV6-1; CDR3 protein: ASTNRLNTEAF
V gene: TRBV5-1; CDR3 protein: ASSAGGQDTQY
V gene: TRBV7-9; CDR3 protein: ASSSPGGTGGPEQY
V gene: TRBV9; CDR3 protein: ASSLGPGQKAF
V gene: TRBV6-6; CDR3 protein: ASSYRNTEAF
V gene: TRBV20-1; CDR3 protein: SARDLWTTEGPEQY
V gene: TRBV2; CDR3 protein: ASNSRQGPNSPLH
V gene: TRBV5-1; CDR3 protein: ASSPLGREETQY
V gene: TRBV28; CDR3 protein: ASSPPQTNEQF
V gene: TRBV29-1; CDR3 protein: SVVGTGWVNTEAF
V gene: TRBV20-1; CDR3 protein: SAADRLNEKLF
V gene: TRBV28; CDR3 protein: ASRPRGEETQY
V gene: TRBV11-2; CDR3 protein: ASSLDEGVLGTDTQY
V gene: TRBV2; CDR3 protein: ASSRPPHAAAF
V gene: TRBV5-1; CDR3 protein: ASSLGLTRGDNEQF
V gene: TRBV29-1; CDR3 protein: SVGPGVLKNEQF
V gene: TRBV28; CDR3 protein: ASSLPGTSTDTQY
V gene: TRBV12-3/TRBV12-4; CDR3 protein: ASSLGDFAYSPLH
V gene: TRBV12-3/TRBV12-4; CDR3 protein: ASSLRGANYNEQF
V gene: TRBV20-1; CDR3 protein: SAIIQGADTQY
V gene: TRBV5-1; CDR3 protein: ASSLRQTDTQY
V gene: TRBV18; CDR3 protein: ASSPPAGQGYEQY
V gene: TRBV5-1; CDR3 protein: ASSLKTWRETQY
V gene: TRBV30; CDR3 protein: AWSVRMTDTQY
V gene: TRBV4-1; CDR3 protein: ASSPGHRPGTDTQY
V gene: TRBV5-5; CDR3 protein: ASSLDVGSSSYSEQF
V gene: TRBV15; CDR3 protein: ATSRDGTLGSEAF
V gene: TRBV12-3/TRBV12-4; CDR3 protein: ASNDLEYEQF
V gene: TRBV7-3; CDR3 protein: ASGHPSTDTQY
V gene: TRBV29-1; CDR3 protein: SVEDQGGGYT
V gene: TRBV7-2; CDR3 protein: ASSFGAEQY
V gene: TRBV28; CDR3 protein: ASSLVWRGETQY
V gene: TRBV5-1; CDR3 protein: ASSLDASAEAF
V gene: TRBV29-1; CDR3 protein: SVSHGGTDTQY
V gene: TRBV7-9; CDR3 protein: ASSLASEKLF
V gene: TRBV3-1; CDR3 protein: ASSPNLGGEQF
V gene: TRBV20-1; CDR3 protein: SARDLAGYNEQF
V gene: TRBV9; CDR3 protein: ASSLSPLTEAF